The next 18 T cell receptor beta chains were all read from a single sample in a study of CD8 T cells in ankylosing spondylitis. From the 5' RACE reads, TCRdb called clonotypes with MiXCR, one entry per CDR3 protein. The sample carries some 220,000 distinct CDR3 sequences, over 7% recorded once. Sequenced input: blood, either unsorted or a sorted T cell fraction (not recorded which). The receptors stem from a female donor with ankylosing spondylitis or in good health (not recorded which).

This clonotype was observed at least ten times. This chain's CDR3 is CASSLSGNANYGYTF. As DNA, the CDR3 is TGTGCCAGCAGTTTATCAGGGAACGCCAACTATGGCTACACCTTC. This chain uses TRBV6-5 with TRBJ1-2; a weak D match, TRBD1 (5 bases). V was pared by 4 bases and J by 2 bases, with 14 bases between. CDR3 length: 15 residues. From germline, CDR1 is MNHEY and CDR2 SVGAGI.

This clonotype was recorded many times. CDR3 nucleotides: TGCAGTGCTACATCAGGAATTCAGACATACACAGATACGCAGTATTTT. It specifies CSATSGIQTYTDTQYF. The chain carries TRBV20-1 and TRBJ2-3, with D hard to call. Trimming pared 4 bases from V and 2 bases from J, leaving 19 bases between. The CDR3 sequence is 16 residues long. The germline V gene encodes CDR1 DFQATT and CDR2 SNEGSKA (reference sequence).

This clonotype has ten or more counts. A junction boundary mismatches the germline segment, possibly from a read error. The chain uses TRBV5-6 and TRBJ2-2; D gene ambiguous. The CDR3 runs to 12 residues. Germline assignment: CDR1 SGHDT and CDR2 YYEEEE. CDR3 region: CASSLIPGELFF. CDR3 bases: TGTGCCAGCAGCTTAATCCCCGGAGAGCTGTTTTTT.

This clonotype was counted only a few times. This chain uses TRBV7-9 with TRBJ2-1, with TRBD2 identical over 9 bases. The CDR3 runs to 16 residues. V lost 6 bases, J lost 0 bases, and 6 bases stayed unmatched. Germline lookup yields CDR1 SEHNR and CDR2 FQNEAQ (reference sequence). The CDR3 is CASSDSGGGSYNEQFF. DNA for the CDR3: TGTGCCAGCAGTGATAGCGGGGGTGGCTCCTACAATGAGCAGTTCTTC.

The rearrangement joins TRBV20-1 to TRBJ2-6; a weak D match, TRBD1 (5 bases). With 3 bases removed from V and 2 bases from J, the gap between germline ends came to 11 bases. The germline gives CDR1 DFQATT, CDR2 SNEGSKA (reference sequence). This CDR3 is built from 15 residues. CDR3 DNA sequence: TGCAGTGCTAGTGTCAAGGGGACTGGGGCCAACGTCCTGACTTTC. As protein: CSASVKGTGANVLTF.

The gene calls are TRBV5-1 and TRBJ1-2, with D perhaps TRBD1 (5 bases). Trimming removed 5 bases from V and 7 bases from J, with 15 bases in between. Per germline, CDR1 SGHRS and CDR2 YFSETQ. This CDR3 contains 13 residues. CDR3: CASSFDGATGYTF. The CDR3 DNA is TGCGCCAGCAGTTTTGATGGGGCAACTGGCTACACCTTC.

This clonotype was detected a few times. The chain carries TRBV7-2 and TRBJ2-5, with D possibly being TRBD2 (6 bases). Germline V CDR1 and CDR2: SGHTA, FQGNSA. V was pared by 5 bases and J by 5 bases, with 15 bases between. The CDR3 sequence is 14 residues long. The CDR3 sequence is CASSPSLGGETQYF. DNA for the CDR3: TGTGCCAGCAGCCCATCCCTGGGGGGTGAGACCCAGTACTTC.

About this clonotype itself: One junction end disagrees with the germline gene, perhaps due to a read error. This chain connects TRBV6-5 to TRBJ2-1; D remains unclear. There are 14 residues in the CDR3. Germline lookup yields CDR1 MNHEY and CDR2 SVGAGI. CDR3 nucleotide sequence: TGTGTCAGCAGTTACTCTTCTTCAGGCGATGAGCAGTTCTTC. This translates into CVSSYSSSGDEQFF.

This clonotype was seen at least ten times. V is TRBV7-9 and J is TRBJ1-1; possibly TRBD1 for D (5 bases). The V gene's germline CDR1 is SEHNR and CDR2 FQNEAQ (reference sequence). The CDR3 totals 16 residues. With 1 base removed from V and 8 bases from J, the gap between germline ends came to 20 bases. CDR3 DNA: TGTGCCAGCAGCTTAGTAGTCCAGGGTGATGGGGTAGAAGCTTTCTTT. This translates into CASSLVVQGDGVEAFF.

This clonotype showed up many times. V and J are TRBV10-3 and TRBJ2-5; 8 bases map to TRBD2. The CDR3 is made up of 14 amino acids. J was trimmed by 5 bases and V by 3 bases; bases with no gene match: 5. In germline, CDR1 is ENHRY, CDR2 SYGVKD. In nucleotides, the CDR3 is TGTGCCATCAGTGACGGCGGGAGGACGGAGACCCAGTACTTC. Protein sequence: CAISDGGRTETQYF.

There are a few counts of this clonotype. V usage is TRBV6-5 and J usage is TRBJ2-1; 7 positions agree with TRBD1. The V gene end was trimmed by 5 bases and the J gene end by 6 bases; junction bases not matched to a gene: 7. The CDR3 length is 14 residues. CDR1 MNHEY and CDR2 SVGAGI come from the germline V gene. CDR3 amino acids: CASSPGGHLNEQFF. CDR3 DNA: TGTGCCAGCAGTCCAGGGGGTCACCTCAATGAGCAGTTCTTC.

This clonotype appeared many times. The J gene is TRBJ2-4, the V gene TRBV12-3 or TRBV12-4; perhaps TRBD2 as D (6 bases). The CDR3 is made up of 14 amino acids. V was trimmed by 6 bases and J by 10 bases, leaving 19 bases between them. The CDR3 reads CASSPAGGGGIQYF. The DNA of the CDR3 is TGTGCCAGCAGCCCCGCCGGGGGAGGAGGGATTCAGTACTTC.

This clonotype has ten or more counts. The chain employs TRBV20-1 and TRBJ2-5, with D perhaps matching TRBD1 (6 bases). Trimming shortened V by 6 bases and J by 5 bases, and 16 bases separated the two germline ends. This CDR3 spans 13 amino acids. Germline CDR1 DFQATT, CDR2 SNEGSKA (reference sequence). The CDR3 DNA is TGCAGTGCGAATCACAGGGTAGGGGAGACCCAGTACTTC. Translated: CSANHRVGETQYF.

This clonotype was seen repeatedly, ten times or more. This chain uses TRBV24-1 with TRBJ2-2, with TRBD1 matching over 9 bases. The CDR3 runs to 15 residues. Germline CDR1 and CDR2: KGHDR and SFDVKD. The V segment lost 8 bases and the J segment 6 bases; nucleotides outside the gene matches: 9. The CDR3 coding sequence is TGTGCCACCAATCCGGGACAGGGAACGTCCGGGGAGCTGTTTTTT. It is translated as CATNPGQGTSGELFF.

This clonotype was found many times. The chain carries TRBV14 and TRBJ2-7; D is undetermined. This CDR3 spans 13 amino acids. Between the trimmed V and J ends, which lost 1 base and 4 bases, there was a span of 8 bases. Germline lookup yields CDR1 SGHDN and CDR2 FVKESK. The CDR3 nucleotides read TGTGCCAGCAGCCAAGGGTTCAGGTACGAGCAGTACTTC. This codes for CASSQGFRYEQYF. The full variable domain, with the rest looked up from reference TRBV14 and TRBJ2-7, is EAGVTQFPSHSVIEKGQTVTLRCDPISGHDNLYWYRRVMGKEIKFLLHFVKESKQDESGMPNNRFLAERTGGTYSTLKVQPAELEDSGVYFCASSQGFRYEQYFGPGTRLTVT.

This clonotype was counted at least ten times. The rearrangement links TRBV10-3 to TRBJ1-5; D unresolved. Germline V gene data show CDR1 as ENHRY and CDR2 as SYGVKD. This CDR3 is built from 15 residues. V lost 0 bases to trimming and J lost 5 bases, with 11 bases between them. The CDR3 bases are TGTGCCATCAGTGAGTCGAAACGGGCAGATCAGCCCCAGCATTTT. It translates to CAISESKRADQPQHF.

The chain couples TRBV28 to TRBJ1-2, with D tentatively TRBD1 (6 bases). V lost 2 bases and J 0 bases, leaving 10 bases between the germline ends. The CDR3 is 15 residues long. Germline CDR1 reads MDHEN; CDR2 reads SYDVKM. CDR3 nucleotide sequence: TGTGCCAGCAGTTTAGGGCCAGGGGCTAACTATGGCTACACCTTC. Translated, it gives CASSLGPGANYGYTF.

This clonotype was detected ten times or more. The rearrangement uses TRBV5-1 and TRBJ1-2; TRBD1 matches at 8 bases. The CDR3 runs to 13 residues. Unmatched junction bases numbered 7, after V lost 4 bases and J lost 8 bases. Germline V gene data show CDR1 as SGHRS and CDR2 as YFSETQ. The CDR3: CASSVGRGLGYTF. CDR3 nucleotides: TGCGCCAGCAGCGTGGGCAGGGGGCTCGGCTACACCTTC.